This T cell receptor beta chain was retrieved from a study of chemoradiotherapy in HPV16-positive cancers (dated by TCRdb to 2021 to 2024). Concerning the study at large: Candidate HPV-specific T-cell clones and common TCR motifs were defined through functional T-cell assays on cells from a couple of HPV16-positive patients. The study set out to ask whether T-cell immunity against the HPV oncoproteins E6 and E7 changes over the course of chemoradiotherapy and whether that immunity affects survival. TCR repertoires from under 90 patients with HPV-related cancers were then used to track the candidate HPV-specific TCRs and motifs. General conclusions and limits of the study: Only a couple of HPV16-positive patients were used to derive the functional definition of HPV-specific T cells, and the survival association was reported for HPV16-positive patients. In HPV16-positive patients, expansion of HPV-responsive T cells during chemoradiotherapy was found to be associated with improved recurrence-free survival. Expansion of candidate HPV-specific clones and E7-related TCR motifs was observed in the tumor microenvironment during treatment, whereas no such expansion was observed for non-HPV-specific T cells.

Libraries were constructed by the immunoSEQ multiplex PCR assay. TCRdb provides this immuneACCESS table in a form limited to in-frame rearrangements. Some clones are lacking; in checked studies, under half of them reflect an unresolved V gene, and why the rest are absent is not known. Recorded for this sample are approximately 13,000 clones; about 70% of them occurred a single time. The top ten hold roughly 10% of the sample. CDR1 and CDR2, looked up from the germline V gene, are MNHEY and SVGAGI. V and J are truncated by 7 bases and 7 bases respectively, leaving an intervening sequence of 13 bases. The CDR3 runs 12 residues from the cysteine to the phenylalanine. The DNA shown is the 36-base CDR3, in frame from base 1. Repertoires were sampled repeatedly over the course of chemoradiotherapy, so clonal expansion could be followed in the tumor microenvironment. As regards this clone: No antigen is known for it. Base qualities are not provided; no much larger clone lies one nucleotide away.

This material was acquired from a patient who underwent chemoradiotherapy. The sequence came from a human donor with HPV-associated anogenital cancer. The chain is made from TRBV6-5 and TRBJ1-2, and perhaps TRBD1 as D gene, on 5 matching bases. The CDR3 sequence is CASTPRVGGYTF. The DNA sequence is TGTGCCAGCACCCCCAGGGTGGGTGGCTACACCTTC.